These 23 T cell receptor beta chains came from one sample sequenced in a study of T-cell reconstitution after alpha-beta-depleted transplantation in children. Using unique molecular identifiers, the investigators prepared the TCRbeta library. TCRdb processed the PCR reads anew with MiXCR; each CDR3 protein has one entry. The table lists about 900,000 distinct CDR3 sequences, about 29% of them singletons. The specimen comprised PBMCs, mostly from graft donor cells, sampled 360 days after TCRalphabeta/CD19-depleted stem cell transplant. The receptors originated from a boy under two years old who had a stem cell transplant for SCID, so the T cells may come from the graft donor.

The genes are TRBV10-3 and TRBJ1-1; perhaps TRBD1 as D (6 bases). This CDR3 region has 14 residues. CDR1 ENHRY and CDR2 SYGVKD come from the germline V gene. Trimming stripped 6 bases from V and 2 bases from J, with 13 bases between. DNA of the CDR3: TGTGCCATCAGGAAACAGGGTGTAAACACTGAAGCTTTCTTT. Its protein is CAIRKQGVNTEAFF.

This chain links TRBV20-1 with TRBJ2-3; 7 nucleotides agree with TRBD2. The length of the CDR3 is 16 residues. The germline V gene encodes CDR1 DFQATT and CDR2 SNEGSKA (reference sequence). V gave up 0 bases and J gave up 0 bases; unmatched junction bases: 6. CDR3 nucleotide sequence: TGCAGTGCTAGAGATTTGAGCGGGGCTAGCACAGATACGCAGTATTTT. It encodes CSARDLSGASTDTQYF.

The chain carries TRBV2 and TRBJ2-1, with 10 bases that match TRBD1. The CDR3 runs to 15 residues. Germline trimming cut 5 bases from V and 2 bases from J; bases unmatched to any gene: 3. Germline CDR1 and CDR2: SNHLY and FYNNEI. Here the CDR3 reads CASSPTGGTYNEQFF. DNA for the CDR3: TGTGCCAGCAGTCCGACAGGGGGCACCTACAATGAGCAGTTCTTC.

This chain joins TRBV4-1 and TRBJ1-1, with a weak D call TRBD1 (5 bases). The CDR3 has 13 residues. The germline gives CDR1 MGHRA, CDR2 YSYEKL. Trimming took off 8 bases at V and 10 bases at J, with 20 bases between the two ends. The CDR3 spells CASSREGSPRAFF. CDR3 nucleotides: TGCGCCAGCTCCCGGGAGGGGAGCCCTCGAGCTTTCTTT.

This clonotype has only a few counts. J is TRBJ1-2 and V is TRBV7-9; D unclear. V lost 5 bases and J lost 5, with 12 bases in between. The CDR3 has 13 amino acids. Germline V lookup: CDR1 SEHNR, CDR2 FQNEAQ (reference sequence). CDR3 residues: CASSLNVGYGYTF. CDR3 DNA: TGTGCCAGCAGCCTGAACGTCGGATATGGCTACACCTTC.

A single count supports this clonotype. CDR3 in amino acids: CSVVGSYSTDTQYF. In DNA, the CDR3 is TGCAGCGTTGTAGGTTCCTACTCCACAGATACGCAGTATTTT. The V call is TRBV29-1, the J call TRBJ2-3; D unclear. Trimming took off 4 bases at V and 2 bases at J, with 13 bases between the two ends. Germline V gene sequence: CDR1 SQVTM, CDR2 ANQGSEA. The CDR3 contains 14 residues.

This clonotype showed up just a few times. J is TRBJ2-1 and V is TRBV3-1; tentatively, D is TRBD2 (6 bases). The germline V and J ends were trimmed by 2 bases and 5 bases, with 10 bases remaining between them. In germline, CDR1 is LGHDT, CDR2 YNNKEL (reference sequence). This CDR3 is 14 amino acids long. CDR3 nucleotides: TGTGCCAGCAGCCAATTGATAGCGGACAATGAGCAGTTCTTC. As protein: CASSQLIADNEQFF.

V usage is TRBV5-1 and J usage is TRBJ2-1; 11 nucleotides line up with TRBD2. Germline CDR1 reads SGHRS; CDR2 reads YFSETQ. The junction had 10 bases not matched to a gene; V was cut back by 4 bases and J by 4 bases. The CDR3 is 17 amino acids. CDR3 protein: CASSPLAGTSGYNEQFF. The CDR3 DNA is TGCGCCAGCAGCCCACTAGCCGGGACTAGCGGTTACAATGAGCAGTTCTTC.

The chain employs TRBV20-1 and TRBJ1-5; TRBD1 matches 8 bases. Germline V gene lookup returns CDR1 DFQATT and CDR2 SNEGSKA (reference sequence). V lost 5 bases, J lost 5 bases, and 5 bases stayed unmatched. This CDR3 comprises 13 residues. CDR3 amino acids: CSARTGRDQPQHF. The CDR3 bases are TGCAGTGCTCGGACAGGGCGGGATCAGCCCCAGCATTTT.

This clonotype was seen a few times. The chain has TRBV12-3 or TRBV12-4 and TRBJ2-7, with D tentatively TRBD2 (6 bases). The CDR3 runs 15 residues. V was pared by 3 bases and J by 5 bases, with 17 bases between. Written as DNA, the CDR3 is TGTGCCAGCAGTTTGGAGGCCTGGGGCGGGGACGAGCAGTACTTC. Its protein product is CASSLEAWGGDEQYF.

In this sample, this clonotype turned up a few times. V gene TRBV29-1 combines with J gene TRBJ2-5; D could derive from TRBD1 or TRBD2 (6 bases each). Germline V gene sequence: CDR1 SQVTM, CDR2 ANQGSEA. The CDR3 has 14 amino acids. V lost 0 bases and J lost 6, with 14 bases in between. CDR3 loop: CSVEEGGGRKTQYF. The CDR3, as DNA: TGCAGCGTTGAAGAGGGGGGCGGCCGAAAGACCCAGTACTTC.

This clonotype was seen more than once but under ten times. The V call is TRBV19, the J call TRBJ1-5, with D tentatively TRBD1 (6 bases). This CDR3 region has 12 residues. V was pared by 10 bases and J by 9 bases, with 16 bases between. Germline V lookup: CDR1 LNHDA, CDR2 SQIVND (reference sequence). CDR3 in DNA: TGTGCCACCCGAAACGGAGGGGGGCCCCAGCATTTT. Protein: CATRNGGGPQHF.

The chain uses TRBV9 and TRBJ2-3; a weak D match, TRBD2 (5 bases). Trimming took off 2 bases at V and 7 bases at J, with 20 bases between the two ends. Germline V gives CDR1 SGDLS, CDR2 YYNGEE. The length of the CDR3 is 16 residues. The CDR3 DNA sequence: TGTGCCAGCAGCGTCTCCGGCGCTCTTCGGGGAAATACGCAGTATTTT. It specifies CASSVSGALRGNTQYF. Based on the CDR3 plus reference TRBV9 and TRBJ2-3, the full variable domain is DSGVTQTPKHLITATGQRVTLRCSPRSGDLSVYWYQQSLDQGLQFLIQYYNGEERAKGNILERFSAQQFPDLHSELNLSSLELGDSALYFCASSVSGALRGNTQYFGPGTRLTVL.

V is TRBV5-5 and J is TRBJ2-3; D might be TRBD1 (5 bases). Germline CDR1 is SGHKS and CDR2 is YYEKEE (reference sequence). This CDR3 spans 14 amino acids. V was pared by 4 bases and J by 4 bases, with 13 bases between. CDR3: CASSSEVGADTQYF. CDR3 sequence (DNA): TGTGCCAGCAGCAGCGAGGTAGGGGCAGATACGCAGTATTTT.

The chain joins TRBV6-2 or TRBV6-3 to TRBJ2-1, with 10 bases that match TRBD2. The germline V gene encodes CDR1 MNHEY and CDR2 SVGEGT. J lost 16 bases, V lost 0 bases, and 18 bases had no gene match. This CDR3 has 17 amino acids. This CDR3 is CASSYSITSGRGTSDFF. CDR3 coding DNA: TGTGCCAGCAGTTACTCGATAACATCAGGCCGCGGGACTAGCGATTTCTTC.

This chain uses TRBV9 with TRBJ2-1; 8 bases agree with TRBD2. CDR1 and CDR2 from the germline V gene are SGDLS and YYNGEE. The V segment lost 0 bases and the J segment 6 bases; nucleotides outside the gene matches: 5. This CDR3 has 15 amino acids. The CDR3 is CASSVASGGTNEQFF. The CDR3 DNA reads TGTGCCAGCAGCGTAGCAAGCGGGGGAACCAATGAGCAGTTCTTC.

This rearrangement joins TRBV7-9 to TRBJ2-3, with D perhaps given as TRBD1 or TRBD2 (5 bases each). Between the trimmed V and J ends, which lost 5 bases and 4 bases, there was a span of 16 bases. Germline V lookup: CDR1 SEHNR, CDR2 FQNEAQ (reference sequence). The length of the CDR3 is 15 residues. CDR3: CASSALGAWADTQYF. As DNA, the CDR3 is TGTGCCAGCAGCGCCCTCGGGGCATGGGCAGATACGCAGTATTTT.

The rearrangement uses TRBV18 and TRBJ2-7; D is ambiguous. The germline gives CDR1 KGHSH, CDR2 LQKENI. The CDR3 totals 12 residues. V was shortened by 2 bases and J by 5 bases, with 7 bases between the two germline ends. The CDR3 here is CASSPKGNEQYF. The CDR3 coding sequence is TGTGCCAGCTCACCAAAGGGAAACGAGCAGTACTTC.

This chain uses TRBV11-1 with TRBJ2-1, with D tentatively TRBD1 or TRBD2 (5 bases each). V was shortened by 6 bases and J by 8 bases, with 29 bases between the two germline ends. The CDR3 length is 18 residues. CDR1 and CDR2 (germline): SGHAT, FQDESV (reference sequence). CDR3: CASRSRTIGTDENDEQFF. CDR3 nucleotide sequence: TGTGCCAGCAGGTCACGGACGATCGGGACGGACGAAAACGATGAGCAGTTCTTC. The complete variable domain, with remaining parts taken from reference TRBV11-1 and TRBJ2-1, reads EAEVAQSPRYKITEKSQAVAFWCDPISGHATLYWYRQILGQGPELLVQFQDESVVDDSQLPKDRFSAERLKGVDSTLKIQPAELGDSAMYLCASRSRTIGTDENDEQFFGPGTRLTVL.

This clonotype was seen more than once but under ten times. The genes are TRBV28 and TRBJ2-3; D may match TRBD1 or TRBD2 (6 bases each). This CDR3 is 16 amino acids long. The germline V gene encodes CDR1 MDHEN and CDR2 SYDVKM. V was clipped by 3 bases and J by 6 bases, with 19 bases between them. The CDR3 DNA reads TGTGCCAGCAGTTTGGGGGGCAGGGCCACGGCGGATACGCAGTATTTT. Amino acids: CASSLGGRATADTQYF.

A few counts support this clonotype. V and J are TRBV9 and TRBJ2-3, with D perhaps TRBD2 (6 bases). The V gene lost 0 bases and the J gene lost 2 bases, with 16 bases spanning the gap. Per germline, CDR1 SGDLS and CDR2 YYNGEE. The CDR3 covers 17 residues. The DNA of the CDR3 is TGTGCCAGCAGCGTAGAGCTGGAGGGGCGTGTCACAGATACGCAGTATTTT. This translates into CASSVELEGRVTDTQYF.

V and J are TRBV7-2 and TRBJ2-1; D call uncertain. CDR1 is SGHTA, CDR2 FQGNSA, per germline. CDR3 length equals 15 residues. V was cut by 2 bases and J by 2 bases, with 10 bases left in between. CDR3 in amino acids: CASSLIYHPYNEQFF. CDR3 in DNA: TGTGCCAGCAGCTTAATCTACCATCCCTACAATGAGCAGTTCTTC.

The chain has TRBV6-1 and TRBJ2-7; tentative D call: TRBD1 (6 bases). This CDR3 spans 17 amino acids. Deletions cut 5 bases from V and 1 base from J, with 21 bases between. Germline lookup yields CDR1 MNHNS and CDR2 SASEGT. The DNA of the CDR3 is TGTGCCAGCAGTCGGTACCATACCTCTACAGGGTCCTACGAGCAGTACTTC. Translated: CASSRYHTSTGSYEQYF.